This T cell receptor (beta chain) originates from a study of blood T cell repertoires in COVID-19. The overall study: Acute and convalescent COVID-19 samples came from the United States, Italy and Spain. T cells, B-cell-depleted T cells, or PBMCs supplied cDNA or gDNA.

Source study methods: Quantification of nucleated cells was approximated via reference gene primer amplification. Profiled with immunoSEQ multiplex PCR; TCRdb holds only in-frame clones, not every one. V, J and clone size are taken as reported in that table, and D and trimming were inferred from the DNA itself. The sample lists about 240,000 clones; approximately 78% were seen once. The ends were cut back, 5 bases at V and 8 bases at J, with 19 bases in the middle. CDR1 WSHSY and CDR2 SAAADI come from the germline V gene. The CDR3 contains 15 residues. This TCR came from a woman aged 18-30 years with acute or convalescent COVID-19. The sample consisted of peripheral blood. V is TRBV10-2 and J is TRBJ2-1; TRBD2 might be the D (6 bases). The CDR3 loop reads CASSSDFLEGHEQFF. The CDR3 nucleotides are TGCGCCAGCAGTTCCGATTTCCTGGAGGGGCATGAGCAGTTCTTC.